This T cell receptor beta chain was sequenced in a study of vaccination and CD4 T cells after COVID-19. Sequence data for DNA of cultured CD4+ T cells were generated by the Oncomine TCR Beta short-read assay. Each CDR3 protein is one row after TCRdb ran MiXCR on the PCR reads. The table records more than 10,000 distinct CDR3 sequences, 56% of them present only once. Concerning this clonotype itself: Its antigen is still unknown.

The treatment: roughly 10-day PBMC culture with coronavirus spike peptide pools or control peptides (ViraFEST assay). Trimming took off 4 bases at V and 0 bases at J, with 11 bases between the two ends. The CDR3 length is 14 residues. Germline lookup yields CDR1 SGHNT and CDR2 YYREEE (reference sequence). The sequenced material came from CD4+ T cells from blood, cultured in vitro. The genes are TRBV5-4 and TRBJ2-7, with a possible D match to TRBD1 (5 bases). This receptor was identified in a human donor who had recovered from COVID-19. DNA of the CDR3: TGTGCCAGCAGCCAACAGGTTAACTCCTACGAGCAGTACTTC. Translating gives CASSQQVNSYEQYF.